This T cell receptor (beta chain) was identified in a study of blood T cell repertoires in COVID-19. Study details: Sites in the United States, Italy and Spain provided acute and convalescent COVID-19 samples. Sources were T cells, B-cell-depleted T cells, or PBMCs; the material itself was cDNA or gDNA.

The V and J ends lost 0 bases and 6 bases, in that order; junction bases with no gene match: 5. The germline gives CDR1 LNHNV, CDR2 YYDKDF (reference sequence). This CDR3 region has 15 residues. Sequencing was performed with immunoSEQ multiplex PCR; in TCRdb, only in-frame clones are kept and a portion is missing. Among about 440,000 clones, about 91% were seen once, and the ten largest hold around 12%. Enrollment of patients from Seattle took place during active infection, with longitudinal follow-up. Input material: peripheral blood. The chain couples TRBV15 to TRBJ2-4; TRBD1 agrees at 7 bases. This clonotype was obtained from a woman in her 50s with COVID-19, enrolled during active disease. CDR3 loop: CATSRDSGGINIQYF. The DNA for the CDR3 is TGTGCCACCAGCAGAGATTCAGGGGGAATAAACATTCAGTACTTC.